This T cell receptor beta chain was profiled in a study of T cells in Graves' hyperthyroidism and ophthalmopathy. Study-level background: At initial diagnosis, before any treatment had begun, peripheral blood was obtained.

Graves' hyperthyroidism without ophthalmopathy progression within 18 months was termed stable. Uncontrolled infection, other autoimmune disease, pregnancy and lactation each barred patients from inclusion. Isolation of PBMCs was performed on roughly 9 ml fresh peripheral blood. The CDR3 runs to 15 residues. Germline assignment: CDR1 DFQATT and CDR2 SNEGSKA (reference sequence). Trimming left V 5 bases short and J 4 bases short, with 18 bases between. This clonotype was observed at least ten times. Amplification yielded TCR beta CDR3 regions, with RNA transcripts as the source. In the first-round RT-PCR of the TCR CDR3, the HTBI primer set was used. Each CDR3 protein is one row after TCRdb ran MiXCR on the multiplex PCR reads. The top ten clones hold 3.8% of a sample with 600,000 or so distinct CDR3 sequences, about 17% of them seen once.

This clonotype was sampled from a woman in her twenties or thirties with Graves' hyperthyroidism. The genes are TRBV20-1 and TRBJ1-5; D ambiguous. Material for sequencing was blood. CDR3 nucleotides: TGCAGTGCTGAAAGAGCAGGACGCCTGAATCAGCCCCAGCATTTT. It codes for CSAERAGRLNQPQHF.